These 12 T cell receptor beta chains were all obtained from the same sample, sequenced in a study of blood T cell repertoires in COVID-19. The protocol was immunoSEQ multiplex PCR, while the TCRdb copy is restricted to in-frame clones and leaves out a portion. The profile shows some 250,000 clones, around 84% of them singletons. The sequenced sample was PBMCs or T cells enriched from blood (not recorded which). These receptors originate from a man aged 18-30 years who had recovered from COVID-19.

V gene TRBV7-6 combines with J gene TRBJ2-7, with 9 bases aligning to TRBD2. V lost 2 bases and J lost 7; bases outside the gene matches: 9. This CDR3 spans 15 amino acids. Germline lookup yields CDR1 SGHVS and CDR2 FNYEAQ. The CDR3 region is CASSLSLAGAGEQYF. The DNA of the CDR3 is TGTGCCAGCAGCTTATCTTTAGCGGGAGCGGGGGAGCAGTACTTC.

As to this clone: A read error may produce the germline difference seen at one junction end. The rearrangement uses TRBV15 and TRBJ1-5; D unresolved. Germline assignment: CDR1 LNHNV and CDR2 YYDKDF (reference sequence). The CDR3 covers 15 residues. As DNA, the CDR3 is TGTGCCACCAGCATAACCGCCACGGGTAATCTGCCCCAGCATTTT. It encodes CATSITATGNLPQHF.

The gene calls are TRBV3-1 (or the pseudogene TRBV3-2) and TRBJ2-3; 9 nucleotides align to TRBD2. CDR1 is LGHDT and CDR2 is YNNKEL in the germline V gene (reference sequence). The J segment lost 3 bases and the V segment lost 1 base, leaving 8 bases of the junction unmatched. This CDR3 contains 17 residues. The CDR3 DNA reads as TGTGCCAGCAGCCAAGCGGGGGCTAGCGGGAAGACAGATACGCAGTATTTT. The encoded protein is CASSQAGASGKTDTQYF.

The chain carries TRBV19 and TRBJ1-2; 10 bases are shared with TRBD1. CDR3 size: 14 residues. Germline CDR1 reads LNHDA; CDR2 reads SQIVND (reference sequence). V shed 7 bases, J shed 8 bases, and the junction held 10 bases outside the gene matches. Written as DNA, the CDR3 is TGTGCCAGTACATTGACAGGGGGCCCTTACGGCTACACCTTC. This gives the protein CASTLTGGPYGYTF. Variable domain in full (rest from reference TRBV19 and TRBJ1-2): DGGITQSPKYLFRKEGQNVTLSCEQNLNHDAMYWYRQDPGQGLRLIYYSQIVNDFQKGDIAEGYSVSREKKESFPLTVTSAQKNPTAFYLCASTLTGGPYGYTFGSGTRLTVV.

The J gene is TRBJ1-6, the V gene TRBV18, with D perhaps matching TRBD1 (5 bases). Trimming pared 3 bases from V and 10 bases from J, leaving 13 bases between. Germline CDR1 and CDR2: KGHSH and LQKENI. The CDR3 contains 14 residues. CDR3 residues: CASSPGLDYSPLHF. DNA for the CDR3: TGTGCCAGCTCACCGGGACTTGACTACTCACCCCTCCACTTT.

CDR3 residues: CASSQGLSDTQYF. The CDR3 DNA reads TGCGCCAGCAGCCAAGGTCTATCAGATACGCAGTATTTT. The V gene is TRBV4-1, the J gene TRBJ2-3; D is unclear. The germline gives CDR1 MGHRA, CDR2 YSYEKL. Trimming stripped 1 base from V and 4 bases from J, with 6 bases between. This CDR3 is 13 amino acids long.

The chain recombines TRBV11-2 with TRBJ2-4; D perhaps matches TRBD2 (5 bases). CDR1 and CDR2 (germline): SGHAT, FQNNGV. Trimming left V 5 bases short and J 7 bases short, with 15 bases between. This CDR3 region has 14 residues. The CDR3 DNA is TGTGCCAGCAGCAGCGGTCGGGATGGCAACATTCAGTACTTC. Encoded protein: CASSSGRDGNIQYF.

The chain recombines TRBV5-5 with TRBJ1-2; D not certain. CDR1 SGHKS and CDR2 YYEKEE come from the germline V gene (reference sequence). This CDR3 contains 13 residues. Trimming took 0 bases from V and 7 from J, leaving 10 bases between them. CDR3 sequence reads: CASSLAVPGGYTF. The DNA for the CDR3 is TGTGCCAGCAGCTTGGCAGTCCCAGGTGGCTACACCTTC.

V is TRBV4-2 and J is TRBJ2-2; D ambiguous. This CDR3 region has 14 residues. V lost 3 bases, J lost 6 bases, and 11 bases lay in between. Germline CDR1 reads LGHNA; CDR2 reads YNFKEQ. The CDR3 spells CASSQNWAPGELFF. CDR3 nucleotides: TGTGCCAGCAGCCAGAATTGGGCACCCGGGGAGCTGTTTTTT.

This clone was observed a handful of times. This chain uses TRBV27 with TRBJ1-1, with 11 nucleotides matching TRBD1. Germline CDR1 and CDR2: MNHEY and SMNVEV (reference sequence). The CDR3 has 17 amino acids. J was trimmed by 1 base and V by 5 bases; bases with no gene match: 9. The CDR3, as DNA: TGTGCCAGCAGTCCCCTCGCGGGGACAGGGGGGAACACTGAAGCTTTCTTT. Translated: CASSPLAGTGGNTEAFF.

Remarks on this clone: The same CDR3 is also encoded by other DNA sequences in this sample. CDR3 nucleotide sequence: TGTGCCAGTAGTAGTACAGGGACTCAGCCCCAGCATTTT. This translates into CASSSTGTQPQHF. V and J are TRBV19 and TRBJ1-5; D perhaps matches TRBD1 (6 bases). CDR1 and CDR2 from the germline V gene are LNHDA and SQIVND (reference sequence). V was trimmed by 4 bases and J by 6 bases, leaving 10 bases between them. The CDR3 loop spans 13 amino acids. Using reference TRBV19 and TRBJ1-5 for the parts outside the CDR3, the full variable domain is DGGITQSPKYLFRKEGQNVTLSCEQNLNHDAMYWYRQDPGQGLRLIYYSQIVNDFQKGDIAEGYSVSREKKESFPLTVTSAQKNPTAFYLCASSSTGTQPQHFGDGTRLSIL.

The V and J genes are TRBV7-8 and TRBJ2-2; the D gene is possibly TRBD2 (5 bases). Looked up from germline, CDR1 is SGHVS and CDR2 is FQNEAQ. Trimming took off 6 bases at V and 1 base at J, with 12 bases between the two ends. The CDR3 has 15 residues. CDR3 amino acids: CASSVGSQNTGELFF. The CDR3 DNA reads as TGTGCCAGCAGTGTGGGGAGCCAGAACACCGGGGAGCTGTTTTTT.